The 30 T cell receptor beta chains below all came from one sample that was sequenced in a study of blood T cell repertoires in COVID-19. Some clones are missing from TCRdb's copy, which holds only in-frame ones; the method was immunoSEQ multiplex PCR. The sample consists of about 300,000 clones, approximately 88% of them appearing once. The sample consisted of PBMCs or T cells enriched from blood (not recorded which). These receptors were collected from a man aged 55 to 70 who had recovered from COVID-19.

V usage is TRBV11-2 and J usage is TRBJ2-4, with D perhaps matching TRBD1 (5 bases). The length of the CDR3 is 14 residues. In germline, CDR1 is SGHAT, CDR2 FQNNGV. Trimming removed 4 bases at V and 2 bases at J, with 9 bases between. The CDR3 loop is CASSSTVSKNIQYF. CDR3 nucleotide sequence: TGTGCCAGCAGCTCGACAGTGTCCAAAAACATTCAGTACTTC.

This rearrangement joins TRBV28 to TRBJ1-2; D remains unclear. V lost 7 bases and J 7 bases, leaving 22 bases between the germline ends. CDR3 length: 15 amino acids. In germline, CDR1 is MDHEN, CDR2 SYDVKM. The CDR3 DNA is TGTGCCAGCAATACACCCCGCCAGGCGCGCTCTGGCTACACCTTC. Its protein product is CASNTPRQARSGYTF.

V and J are TRBV2 and TRBJ2-2; 7 nucleotides match TRBD2. CDR3 length equals 15 residues. V was clipped by 8 bases and J by 1 base; unmatched bases: 7. The germline gives CDR1 SNHLY, CDR2 FYNNEI. CDR3 nucleotides: TGTGCCAGCCGCGGCGGGGGAGGGAACACCGGGGAGCTGTTTTTT. It translates to CASRGGGGNTGELFF.

The rearrangement uses TRBV19 and TRBJ2-3; 7 positions match TRBD1. The CDR3 runs to 14 residues. The V gene end was trimmed by 5 bases and the J gene end by 0 bases; junction bases not matched to a gene: 2. The germline gives CDR1 LNHDA, CDR2 SQIVND (reference sequence). The CDR3 coding sequence is TGTGCCAGTAGTCCGACAGGGAGCACAGATACGCAGTATTTT. Its protein is CASSPTGSTDTQYF. The whole variable domain, remainder taken from reference TRBV19 and TRBJ2-3, is DGGITQSPKYLFRKEGQNVTLSCEQNLNHDAMYWYRQDPGQGLRLIYYSQIVNDFQKGDIAEGYSVSREKKESFPLTVTSAQKNPTAFYLCASSPTGSTDTQYFGPGTRLTVL.

The V and J genes are TRBV5-5 and TRBJ1-2, with D unresolved. CDR1 and CDR2 (germline): SGHKS, YYEKEE (reference sequence). Trimming removed 4 bases from V and 2 bases from J, with 9 bases in between. This CDR3 is built from 13 residues. For the CDR3, the DNA is TGTGCCAGCAGCCGAGCTTCGAACTATGGCTACACCTTC. Translating it yields CASSRASNYGYTF.

The chain recombines TRBV5-1 with TRBJ1-3, with 9 bases lining up with TRBD1. Germline loops: CDR1 SGHRS, CDR2 YFSETQ. The CDR3 runs to 16 residues. The V segment lost 3 bases and the J segment 0 bases; nucleotides outside the gene matches: 4. In DNA form, the CDR3 reads TGCGCCAGCAGCTCGGGACAGGGATTCTCTGGAAACACCATATATTTT. Translating it yields CASSSGQGFSGNTIYF.

V gene TRBV9 combines with J gene TRBJ2-5, with 10 bases lining up with TRBD2. Trimming cost V 5 bases and J 1 base; bases outside gene matches: 5. Germline V lookup: CDR1 SGDLS, CDR2 YYNGEE. The CDR3 is 15 residues long. DNA for the CDR3: TGTGCCAGCAGTCGGACTAGCGGAGCCCAAGAGACCCAGTACTTC. This encodes CASSRTSGAQETQYF.

The J gene is TRBJ2-7, the V gene TRBV5-1, with TRBD1 identical over 7 bases. Trimming at V came to 2 bases and at J to 2 bases, leaving 1 base not matched to a gene. Germline V gene data show CDR1 as SGHRS and CDR2 as YFSETQ. This CDR3 is built from 13 residues. This chain's CDR3 is CASSFTGAYEQYF. The CDR3 DNA reads as TGCGCCAGCAGCTTCACAGGGGCCTACGAGCAGTACTTC. The full variable domain, completed using reference TRBV5-1 and TRBJ2-7, is KAGVTQTPRYLIKTRGQQVTLSCSPISGHRSVSWYQQTPGQGLQFLFEYFSETQRNKGNFPGRFSGRQFSNSRSEMNVSTLELGDSALYLCASSFTGAYEQYFGPGTRLTVT.

The rearrangement links TRBV5-1 to TRBJ1-2, with TRBD1 identical over 10 bases. Germline V gives CDR1 SGHRS, CDR2 YFSETQ. The CDR3 covers 14 residues. The junction had 7 bases not matched to a gene; V was cut back by 7 bases and J by 4 bases. The CDR3 coding sequence is TGCGCCAGCCAGACAGGGGGCGAAACCTATGGCTACACCTTC. This codes for CASQTGGETYGYTF.

This clone was found a few times. V gene TRBV5-4 combines with J gene TRBJ2-2; D remains unclear. CDR1 and CDR2 (germline): SGHNT, YYREEE (reference sequence). CDR3 length equals 15 residues. Trimming stripped 0 bases from V and 2 bases from J, with 8 bases between. CDR3 coding DNA: TGTGCCAGCAGCTTGGGGGCATCAAACACCGGGGAGCTGTTTTTT. This codes for CASSLGASNTGELFF.

This chain connects TRBV5-1 to TRBJ2-7; 10 bases map to TRBD2. The J segment lost 3 bases and the V segment lost 0 bases, leaving 6 bases of the junction unmatched. CDR3 size: 16 residues. CDR1 and CDR2 from the germline V gene are SGHRS and YFSETQ. The CDR3 nucleotides are TGCGCCAGCAGCTTGGTAGCTAGCGGGAGTTACTACGAGCAGTACTTC. Translating it yields CASSLVASGSYYEQYF.

J is TRBJ2-7 and V is TRBV5-4; no reliable D call. This CDR3 comprises 13 residues. From germline, CDR1 is SGHNT and CDR2 YYREEE (reference sequence). Deletions cut 0 bases from V and 5 bases from J, with 9 bases between. CDR3 in DNA: TGTGCCAGCAGCTTGGAAAGGCAGGACGAGCAGTACTTC. This gives the protein CASSLERQDEQYF.

The J gene is TRBJ1-1, the V gene TRBV6-5; 8 nucleotides align to TRBD1. With V trimmed by 6 bases and J by 0 bases, 0 bases remained unmatched. Germline assignment: CDR1 MNHEY and CDR2 SVGAGI. The CDR3 consists of 13 residues. CDR3 residues: CASRQGVNTEAFF. CDR3 coding DNA: TGTGCCAGCAGACAGGGGGTGAACACTGAAGCTTTCTTT.

This clone was observed once. The chain joins TRBV28 to TRBJ2-2; 9 bases map to TRBD2. The CDR3 length is 15 residues. Trimming cost V 9 bases and J 4 bases; bases outside gene matches: 9. Per the germline V gene, CDR1 is MDHEN and CDR2 is SYDVKM. In DNA form, the CDR3 reads TGTGCCAGTATGGCGGGAGGGGGCCGCACCGGGGAGCTGTTTTTT. Its protein product is CASMAGGGRTGELFF. Full variable domain (remainder filled in from reference TRBV28 and TRBJ2-2): DVKVTQSSRYLVKRTGEKVFLECVQDMDHENMFWYRQDPGLGLRLIYFSYDVKMKEKGDIPEGYSVSREKKERFSLILESASTNQTSMYLCASMAGGGRTGELFFGEGSRLTVL.

The gene calls are TRBV6-5 and TRBJ1-4; TRBD1 aligns across 7 bases. The CDR3 contains 14 residues. V shed 2 bases, J shed 7 bases, and the junction held 4 bases outside the gene matches. Germline V gene data show CDR1 as MNHEY and CDR2 as SVGAGI. CDR3 sequence: CASSYRRDSEKLFF. As DNA, the CDR3 is TGTGCCAGCAGTTACCGACGGGACAGTGAAAAACTGTTTTTT.

The sample holds one count of this clone. The chain has TRBV28 and TRBJ2-1; tentative D call: TRBD2 (6 bases). The CDR3 totals 12 residues. Germline CDR1 reads MDHEN; CDR2 reads SYDVKM. V was pared by 3 bases and J by 9 bases, with 9 bases between. The CDR3 spells CASSFRSGEQFF. In nucleotides, the CDR3 is TGTGCCAGCAGTTTCCGTAGCGGTGAGCAGTTCTTC.

This clone was observed once. The gene calls are TRBV4-1 and TRBJ2-3; D may be TRBD2 (5 bases). The CDR3 spans 15 residues. Germline loops: CDR1 MGHRA, CDR2 YSYEKL. Trimming removed 5 bases from V and 1 base from J, with 13 bases in between. The CDR3 nucleotides read TGCGCCAGCAGCGAAAAAAAACTAGGCACAGATACGCAGTATTTT. This sequence encodes CASSEKKLGTDTQYF.

This chain joins TRBV19 and TRBJ2-7; 7 bases are shared with TRBD1. The CDR3 is made up of 15 amino acids. Trimming took 8 bases from V and 5 from J; bases not matched to a gene: 15. Germline V gene sequence: CDR1 LNHDA, CDR2 SQIVND (reference sequence). CDR3 DNA sequence: TGTGCCAGTTGCAAAACCACGGCAGGGGGAGACGAGCAGTACTTC. Its translation: CASCKTTAGGDEQYF.

The chain links TRBV7-9 to TRBJ2-2, with 7 bases aligning to TRBD1. Germline V CDR1 and CDR2: SEHNR, FQNEAQ (reference sequence). The ends lost 5 bases at V and 1 base at J; junction bases unmatched: 10. The CDR3 is made up of 17 amino acids. The CDR3 is CASSLTKGTVNTGELFF. As DNA, the CDR3 is TGTGCCAGCAGCCTAACCAAAGGGACAGTGAACACCGGGGAGCTGTTTTTT.

The rearrangement uses TRBV30 and TRBJ1-4; 10 bases align to TRBD1. Trimming cost V 5 bases and J 8 bases; bases outside gene matches: 2. This CDR3 has 12 amino acids. Germline-derived CDR1 and CDR2 are GTSNPN and SVGIG (reference sequence). The CDR3 sequence: CAWGDRGEKLFF. In DNA, the CDR3 is TGTGCCTGGGGGGACAGGGGCGAAAAACTGTTTTTT.

The chain uses TRBV11-3 and TRBJ1-1, with 8 bases identical to TRBD1. Germline-derived CDR1 and CDR2 are SGHNT and YENEEA. CDR3 length: 16 residues. V lost 5 bases and J lost 1; bases outside the gene matches: 9. CDR3 coding DNA: TGTGCCAGCAGCCCCGGGGCAGGGGGCCCGAACACTGAAGCTTTCTTT. Protein: CASSPGAGGPNTEAFF.

The CDR3 DNA follows: TGTGCCAGTAGTCCGATGACTAGCGACAATGAGCAGTTCTTC. Amino acid sequence: CASSPMTSDNEQFF. J is TRBJ2-1 and V is TRBV19; 8 bases align to TRBD2. Per the germline V gene, CDR1 is LNHDA and CDR2 is SQIVND (reference sequence). J was trimmed by 5 bases and V by 5 bases; bases with no gene match: 5. There are 14 residues in the CDR3.

The V and J genes are TRBV14 and TRBJ2-1; 12 positions match TRBD2. CDR3 length: 18 residues. The germline CDR1 and CDR2 sequences are SGHDN and FVKESK. The trim removed 4 bases at V and 4 bases at J, leaving 11 bases unmatched. The CDR3 coding sequence is TGTGCCAGCAGCCTAACCTCTAGCGGGAGGGCTGAATACAATGAGCAGTTCTTC. Translation: CASSLTSSGRAEYNEQFF.

V usage is TRBV28 and J usage is TRBJ1-2; 9 bases are shared with TRBD1. The germline V gene has CDR1 MDHEN and CDR2 SYDVKM. The CDR3 sequence is 16 residues long. Trimming removed 7 bases from V and 2 bases from J; junction bases left unmatched: 11. CDR3 sequence reads: CASNSPGTGPNYGYTF. The CDR3 DNA reads as TGTGCCAGCAACTCGCCAGGGACAGGGCCAAACTATGGCTACACCTTC.

V usage is TRBV18 and J usage is TRBJ1-1; TRBD1 matches 7 bases. CDR3 length: 17 amino acids. The ends lost 3 bases at V and 2 bases at J; junction bases unmatched: 12. The germline gives CDR1 KGHSH, CDR2 LQKENI. The DNA for the CDR3 is TGTGCCAGCTCACCTACGACAGGGCGGTTGGTCAACACTGAAGCTTTCTTT. It translates to CASSPTTGRLVNTEAFF. The full variable domain, its missing parts supplied by reference TRBV18 and TRBJ1-1, is NAGVMQNPRHLVRRRGQEARLRCSPMKGHSHVYWYRQLPEEGLKFMVYLQKENIIDESGMPKERFSAEFPKEGPSILRIQQVVRGDSAAYFCASSPTTGRLVNTEAFFGQGTRLTVV.

The rearrangement links TRBV2 to TRBJ2-2; maybe TRBD2 (6 bases). Looked up from germline, CDR1 is SNHLY and CDR2 is FYNNEI. V dropped 3 bases and J dropped 5 bases, with 10 bases sitting between them. The CDR3 spans 14 residues. CDR3 coding DNA: TGTGCCAGCAGTGACGGGAGAAGGACCGGGGAGCTGTTTTTT. It specifies CASSDGRRTGELFF. The variable domain in full, with the rest retrieved from reference TRBV2 and TRBJ2-2, is EPEVTQTPSHQVTQMGQEVILRCVPISNHLYFYWYRQILGQKVEFLVSFYNNEISEKSEIFDDQFSVERPDGSNFTLKIRSTKLEDSAMYFCASSDGRRTGELFFGEGSRLTVL.

Written as DNA, the CDR3 is TGTGCCAGCAGTTTCGATCGGACAGGGGAAGAGCAGTACTTC. Translating gives CASSFDRTGEEQYF. V is TRBV6-5 and J is TRBJ2-7; 9 positions agree with TRBD1. V dropped 4 bases and J dropped 7; count of bases not matched to a gene: 8. The CDR3 is 14 residues long. In germline, CDR1 is MNHEY, CDR2 SVGAGI.

The chain employs TRBV18 and TRBJ1-3; D is perhaps TRBD1 (5 bases). The CDR3 extends over 15 amino acids. Germline-derived CDR1 and CDR2 are KGHSH and LQKENI. Trimming cost V 4 bases and J 2 bases, with 12 bases left between them. CDR3 sequence reads: CASSLSRAAGNTIYF. As DNA, the CDR3 is TGTGCCAGCTCACTCAGCAGGGCGGCTGGAAACACCATATATTTT.

The chain recombines TRBV7-2 with TRBJ1-5; a possible D gene is TRBD1 (5 bases). The CDR3 spans 14 residues. Germline V gene data show CDR1 as SGHTA and CDR2 as FQGNSA. V was pared by 5 bases and J by 5 bases, with 13 bases between. The CDR3 spells CASSLKAGYQPQHF. The CDR3 region has the DNA TGTGCCAGCAGCCTTAAGGCAGGGTATCAGCCCCAGCATTTT.

CDR3 DNA sequence: TGTGCCACCAGTGATCGACTAGCGGGATCCCTCTCCGCAGATACGCAGTATTTT. Protein sequence: CATSDRLAGSLSADTQYF. The chain carries TRBV24-1 and TRBJ2-3; 11 bases line up with TRBD2. Germline V lookup: CDR1 KGHDR, CDR2 SFDVKD. This CDR3 region has 18 residues. V dropped 3 bases and J dropped 4; count of bases not matched to a gene: 11.